Below, one TCR beta chain is given with its context. Antigen specificity is unknown. The data were obtained in a study of shared clonotypes between healthy human individuals. General study points: Rarefaction exposed incomplete sorted-subset sequencing despite large depth.

Germline V lookup: CDR1 SGDLS, CDR2 YYNGEE. This CDR3 is built from 14 residues. Trimming took 4 bases from V and 2 from J, leaving 13 bases between them. Several immunoSEQ plates held equal portions of the genomic DNA taken from each subset. Sequencing used immunoSEQ multiplex PCR; TCRdb keeps in-frame clones, though not all of them. The table shows 1,400,000 or so clones, with approximately 98.5% occurring only once. This TCR was recovered from a man under 40 in good health. The source material was naive CD4+ T cells sorted from blood. This sample's subset: CD45RA+ positively selected. The V gene is TRBV9, the J gene TRBJ2-7; possible D gene TRBD1, 8 bases. For the CDR3, the DNA is TGTGCCAGCAGCCGTACAGGGGGGGCCTACGAGCAGTACTTC. Protein: CASSRTGGAYEQYF. The full variable domain, rest sourced from reference TRBV9 and TRBJ2-7, is DSGVTQTPKHLITATGQRVTLRCSPRSGDLSVYWYQQSLDQGLQFLIQYYNGEERAKGNILERFSAQQFPDLHSELNLSSLELGDSALYFCASSRTGGAYEQYFGPGTRLTVT.